This is a list of T cell receptor beta chains from one sample in a study of T cells after yellow fever vaccination. TCRdb redid the calling of the 5' RACE reads with MiXCR, one entry per CDR3 protein. The repertoire has some 160,000 distinct CDR3 sequences, approximately 10% of them found once; the top ten carry 35% to 40%. The source material was CD8+ T cells sorted from PBMCs, sampled 45 days after the yellow fever booster vaccination. The receptors shown here come from a man younger than 35 who received the YFV17D yellow fever vaccine. Both conserved end residues are part of each CDR3. D genes are given only for firm matches. Where a row states a size, it is once, few, many or the class of an expanded clone; other rows omit it.

>few|.|TRBJ2-2|TRBV19
TGTGCCAGTACTTGGGACGGGGACCGAAACACCGGGGAGCTGTTTTTT
CASTWDGDRNTGELFF
>few|TRBD1|TRBJ1-1|TRBV9
TGTGCCAGCAGCCCTCGGGTAGGGGGCACGGCTGAAGCTTTCTTT
CASSPRVGGTAEAFF
>few|TRBD2|TRBJ2-5|TRBV7-7
TGTGCCAGCAGCTTCGGTCCGGGACTAGCGGGGGAAGAGACCCAGTACTTC
CASSFGPGLAGEETQYF
>many|.|TRBJ2-7|TRBV4-3
TGCGCCAGCAGCCAATACAGGGTTTGGGAGCAGTACTTC
CASSQYRVWEQYF
>.|.|TRBJ2-3|TRBV28
TGTGCCAGGCCCCCGGGGGTATTGAGGACAGATACGCAGTATTTT
CARPPGVLRTDTQYF
>few|.|TRBJ1-2|TRBV29-1
TGCAGCGTGGAAGATCAGGAAAACTATGGCTACACCTTC
CSVEDQENYGYTF
>.|.|TRBJ2-5|TRBV29-1
TGCAGCGTTGACGTCCGGGAGACCCAGTACTTC
CSVDVRETQYF
>.|.|TRBJ1-2|TRBV12-3/TRBV12-4
TGTGCCAGCAGTCCGGGACTAGCTAACTATGGCTACACCTTC
CASSPGLANYGYTF
>few|TRBD2|TRBJ2-3|TRBV7-9
TGTGCCAGCAGCGAATACGGGAGGATTAGCACAGATACGCAGTATTTT
CASSEYGRISTDTQYF
>.|TRBD2|TRBJ2-3|TRBV9
TGTGCCAGCAGCGTAGGGACTAGTTTGGATACGCAGTATTTT
CASSVGTSLDTQYF
>few|.|TRBJ1-5|TRBV6-1
TGTGCCAGCAGTGAAAGGGGGAACAGCAATCAGCCCCAGCATTTT
CASSERGNSNQPQHF
>many|.|TRBJ2-1|TRBV27
TGTGCCAGCAGTTTGGGGGCTAACAATGAGCAGTTCTTC
CASSLGANNEQFF
>.|TRBD1|TRBJ2-6|TRBV7-3
TGTGCCAGCAGCCTCCGGACAGGGGGCGGTACTGGGGCCAACGTCCTGACTTTC
CASSLRTGGGTGANVLTF
>many|.|TRBJ1-6|TRBV4-1
TGCGCCAGCAGCCAAGGGGGATTGAATTCACCCCTCCACTTT
CASSQGGLNSPLHF
>.|.|TRBJ2-3|TRBV7-9
TGTGCCAGCAGGACCATTGCAGATACGCAGTATTTT
CASRTIADTQYF
>many|.|TRBJ1-2|TRBV6-2/TRBV6-3
TGTGCCAGCACCCCTTCCTCTGTAAACTATGGCTACACCTTC
CASTPSSVNYGYTF
>few|.|TRBJ2-1|TRBV7-7
TGTGCTAGCAGCTTAGGTTATCGGACTGGTAGACCCAATGAGCAGTTCTTC
CASSLGYRTGRPNEQFF
>.|.|TRBJ2-1|TRBV29-1
TGCAGCGGCCGTGGCCTTACCTACAATGAGCAGTTCTTC
CSGRGLTYNEQFF
>few|.|TRBJ1-1|TRBV7-9
TGTGCCAGCAGCCACGCCGGGGGACGCATGAACACTGAAGCTTTCTTT
CASSHAGGRMNTEAFF
>.|.|TRBJ2-1|TRBV6-5
TGTGCCAGCAGTTCGATCGGACGGACGCAGTTCTTC
CASSSIGRTQFF
>few|.|TRBJ2-7|TRBV27
TGTGCCAGCAGTTTATCAGGGGATAACGAGCAGTACTTC
CASSLSGDNEQYF
>few|.|TRBJ1-1|TRBV19
TGTGCCAGTAGTATAGCGGGAGTGCACACTGAAGCTTTCTTT
CASSIAGVHTEAFF
>.|TRBD1|TRBJ2-1|TRBV12-3/TRBV12-4
TGTGCCAGCACCCGAACAGGGGGAAGTGAGCAGTTCTTC
CASTRTGGSEQFF
>many|.|TRBJ2-7|TRBV6-2/TRBV6-3
TGTGCCAGCAGTTATCTGGGTACCCGCGAGCAGTACTTC
CASSYLGTREQYF
>many|.|TRBJ2-5|TRBV24-1
TGTGCCACCAGTGATTTATCAACAGGGAGCCAAGAGACCCAGTACTTC
CATSDLSTGSQETQYF
>.|.|TRBJ1-5|TRBV6-5
TGTGCCAGCAGAAAACAGGAAGATAGCAATCAGCCCCAGCATTTT
CASRKQEDSNQPQHF
>few|TRBD2|TRBJ2-7|TRBV6-5
TGTGCCAGCAGTTACGGGACTAGCGGATTATACGAGCAGTACTTC
CASSYGTSGLYEQYF
>few|.|TRBJ2-7|TRBV9
TGTGCCAGCAGCGTAGAGGGGGCAGGGGGAGGCTCCTACGAGCAGTACTTC
CASSVEGAGGGSYEQYF
>few|.|TRBJ2-5|TRBV7-2
TGTGCCAGCAGGCGACTAGATTGGTACCAAGAGACCCAGTACTTC
CASRRLDWYQETQYF
>.|.|TRBJ2-2|TRBV7-9
TGTGCCAGCAGCTCGACAGAACGAGCGAACACCGGGGAGCTGTTTTTT
CASSSTERANTGELFF
>many|.|TRBJ1-5|TRBV6-5
TGTGCCAGCAGTTACTCGGGGGGCGGTCAGCCCCAGCATTTT
CASSYSGGGQPQHF
>.|TRBD2|TRBJ2-7|TRBV4-3
TGCGCCAGCAGCCAAAGTGGCGGGGGGGACGAGCAGTACTTC
CASSQSGGGDEQYF
>few|TRBD1|TRBJ1-2|TRBV7-9
TGTGCCAGCAGCAACCCGGACAGGCCCTTCTATGGCTACACCTTC
CASSNPDRPFYGYTF
>few|.|TRBJ1-1|TRBV11-2
TGTGCCAGCAGCAGCTTCCCGGCGGGGGGCGTTGAAGCTTTCTTT
CASSSFPAGGVEAFF
>.|.|TRBJ1-1|TRBV20-1
TGCAGTGCCGGGTGGGAGGCTTTCTTT
CSAGWEAFF
>few|.|TRBJ2-2|TRBV6-5
TGTGCCAGCAGTTATCGGGGGGCCACCGGGGAGCTGTTTTTT
CASSYRGATGELFF
>few|TRBD2|TRBJ2-7|TRBV7-2
TGTGCCAGCAGACCGGGACTAGCGGGGGCCTACGAGCAGTACTTC
CASRPGLAGAYEQYF
>.|.|TRBJ1-1|TRBV14
TGTGCCAGCAGCCAAGAGAGATGGGACACTGAAGCTTTCTTT
CASSQERWDTEAFF
>few|.|TRBJ2-5|TRBV21-1
TGTGCCAGCAGCGCGACCCTGGGAGTGGAGGAGACCCAGTACTTC
CASSATLGVEETQYF
>many|.|TRBJ2-1|TRBV19
TGTGCCAGTAGTCCAGCGCTGCAGTTGGATGAGCAGTTCTTC
CASSPALQLDEQFF
>.|TRBD1|TRBJ1-2|TRBV7-8
TGTGCCAGCAGCTTAGTGGGACAGGGGGCGCGGGCGCGCGGTGGCTACACCTTC
CASSLVGQGARARGGYTF
>few|.|TRBJ1-4|TRBV6-5
TGTGCCAGCAGTTACTTTCAGGGTAATGAAAAACTGTTTTTT
CASSYFQGNEKLFF
>few|.|TRBJ2-7|TRBV7-8
TGTGCCAGCAGCTCCCTCTCGAGAACGGGCTCCTACGAGCAGTACTTC
CASSSLSRTGSYEQYF
>.|.|TRBJ2-5|TRBV4-3
TGCGCCAGCAGCGACCCCCGGACAGCGCAAGAGACCCAGTACTTC
CASSDPRTAQETQYF
>.|.|TRBJ2-5|TRBV7-7
TGTGCCAGCAGCTTAGGTGTACGGATGGCAGGGCGAGAGACCCAGTACTTC
CASSLGVRMAGRETQYF
>.|.|TRBJ1-1|TRBV7-9
TGTGCCGGGGCGGGGTCCCACCACCTTAACACTGAAGCTTTCTTT
CAGAGSHHLNTEAFF
>few|.|TRBJ2-3|TRBV19
TGTGCCAGTAGGAAGGGGCGGGCAGATACGCAGTATTTT
CASRKGRADTQYF
>many|.|TRBJ1-1|TRBV7-9
TGTGCCAGCAGCTTATTACAGGGCCCCAACACTGAAGCTTTCTTT
CASSLLQGPNTEAFF
>few|TRBD2|TRBJ2-1|TRBV18
TGTGCCAGCTCACCAGGGGTAGCGGGGGGATCGAGCTCCTACAATGAGCAGTTCTTC
CASSPGVAGGSSSYNEQFF
>few|.|TRBJ1-5|TRBV7-9
TGTGCCAGCAGCTTAGCGGGCGGACCATTTAGCAATCAGCCCCAGCATTTT
CASSLAGGPFSNQPQHF
>.|.|TRBJ1-2|TRBV7-9
TGTGCCAGCAGCTTAGCCGCCGGTCCGAGATATGGCTACACCTTC
CASSLAAGPRYGYTF
>.|.|TRBJ2-3|TRBV27
TGTGCCAGCAGCCCCCGTGCAGGGCGACCGACTAGCACAGATACGCAGTATTTT
CASSPRAGRPTSTDTQYF